Sequencing of this TCR beta chain was carried out in a study of T cells in localized non-small cell lung cancer. Profiled with immunoSEQ multiplex PCR; TCRdb holds only in-frame clones, not every one. The sample lists 60,000 to 75,000 clones; more than 80% were seen once. With regard to this clone: The antigen is undetermined.

Study-level findings and limits: The tumor had only one region sequenced, so heterogeneity remains possible. Uninvolved adjacent lung, not tumor, had the highest T cell clonality.

This CDR3 contains 13 residues. The V end was cut by 4 bases, the J end by 10 bases, with 17 bases between. CDR1 and CDR2 from the germline V gene are SGHNT and YYREEE (reference sequence). The rearrangement uses TRBV5-4 and TRBJ1-1, with D possibly being TRBD1 (5 bases). The receptor was isolated from a man aged 35 to 70 with stage II lung adenocarcinoma. The sequenced sample was PBMCs, obtained before any cancer treatment. CDR3 in DNA: TGTGCCAGCAGCAAAGAACACGACGGGGGAGCTTTCTTT. Translating it yields CASSKEHDGGAFF.